This T cell receptor beta chain was obtained from a study of vaccination effects on CD4 cells after COVID-19. Study-wide background: A couple of convalescent donors provided samples 16 days and one week before vaccination.

Study observations and caveats: In people who had recovered, most post-vaccine spike-reactive clones were new vaccine-induced clones. Late in the post-vaccination period, infection-induced and vaccine-induced clones underwent marked clonal contraction.

The data were produced by immunoSEQ multiplex PCR, yet TCRdb's version contains in-frame clones alone and is incomplete. The sample contains fewer than 60,000 clones, approximately 73% of which appear only once. Peptide-pool stimulation followed by sequencing identified expanded antigen-specific CD4+ clonotypes in the ViraFEST assay. CD4+ T cell isolation took place after 10 days of culture. SARS-CoV-2 infected the person between March and December 2020, as confirmed by PCR. A density of around 2 million PBMC per well was used; these cells were cultured with about 10 IU/ml IL-2 and roughly 10 ug/ml peptides. As regards this clone: Its target is unknown.

The source was CD4+ T cells from PBMCs cultured with HIV peptides, collected before COVID-19 vaccination. The subset denotes: HIV-1 Nef peptide pool negative control/reference culture. The clonotype originates from a human donor who had a prior SARS-CoV-2 infection.

The CDR3 coding sequence is TGTGCCAGCAGTACGCCGACAGGGCCGGGGGAAAAACTGTTTTTT. Translation: CASSTPTGPGEKLFF. The V and J genes are TRBV25-1 and TRBJ1-4; 7 bases agree with TRBD1. In germline, CDR1 is MGHDK, CDR2 SYGVNS. Unmatched junction bases numbered 11, after V lost 5 bases and J lost 8 bases. This CDR3 is 15 amino acids long.